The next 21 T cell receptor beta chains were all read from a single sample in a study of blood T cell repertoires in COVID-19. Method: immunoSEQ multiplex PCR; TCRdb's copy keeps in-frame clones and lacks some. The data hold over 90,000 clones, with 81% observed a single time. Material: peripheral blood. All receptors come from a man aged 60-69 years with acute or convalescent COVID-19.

The CDR3 reads CASSFDSTEQYF. CDR3 DNA sequence: TGTGCCAGCAGCTTCGACAGTACCGAGCAGTACTTC. The V call is TRBV7-9, the J call TRBJ2-7, with D maybe TRBD1 (5 bases). Per germline, CDR1 SEHNR and CDR2 FQNEAQ (reference sequence). The CDR3 is 12 amino acids. Trimming pared 3 bases from V and 6 bases from J, leaving 9 bases between.

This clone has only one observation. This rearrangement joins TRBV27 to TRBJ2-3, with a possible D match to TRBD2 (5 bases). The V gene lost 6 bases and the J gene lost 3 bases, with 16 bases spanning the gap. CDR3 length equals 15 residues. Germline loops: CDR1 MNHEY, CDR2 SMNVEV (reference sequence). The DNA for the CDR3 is TGTGCCAGCAGAAGTAGCGCCAAGGGTACAGATACGCAGTATTTT. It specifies CASRSSAKGTDTQYF.

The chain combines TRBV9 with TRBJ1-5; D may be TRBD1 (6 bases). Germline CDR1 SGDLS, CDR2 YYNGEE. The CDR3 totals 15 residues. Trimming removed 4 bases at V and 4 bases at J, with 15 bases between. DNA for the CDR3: TGTGCCAGCAGCCCAACTTGGGACAAGAATCAGCCCCAGCATTTT. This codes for CASSPTWDKNQPQHF. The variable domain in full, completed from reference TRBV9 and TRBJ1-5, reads DSGVTQTPKHLITATGQRVTLRCSPRSGDLSVYWYQQSLDQGLQFLIQYYNGEERAKGNILERFSAQQFPDLHSELNLSSLELGDSALYFCASSPTWDKNQPQHFGDGTRLSIL.

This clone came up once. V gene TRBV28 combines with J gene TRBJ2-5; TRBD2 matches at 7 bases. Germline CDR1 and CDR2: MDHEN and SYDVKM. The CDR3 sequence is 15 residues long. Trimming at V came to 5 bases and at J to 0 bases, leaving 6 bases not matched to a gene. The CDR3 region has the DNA TGTGCCAGCAGTCTCCCGCTAGCGGACCAAGAGACCCAGTACTTC. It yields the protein CASSLPLADQETQYF.

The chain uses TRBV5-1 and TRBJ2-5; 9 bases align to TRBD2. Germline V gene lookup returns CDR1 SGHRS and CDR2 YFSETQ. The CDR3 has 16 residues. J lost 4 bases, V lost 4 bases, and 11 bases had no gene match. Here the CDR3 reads CASSRSGTSPLETQYF. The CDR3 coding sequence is TGCGCCAGCAGCCGGTCCGGGACTAGCCCTTTAGAGACCCAGTACTTC.

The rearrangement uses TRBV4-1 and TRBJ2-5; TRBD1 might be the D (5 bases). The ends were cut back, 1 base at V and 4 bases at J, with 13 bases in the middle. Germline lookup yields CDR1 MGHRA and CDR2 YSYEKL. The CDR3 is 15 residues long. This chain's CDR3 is CASSQVSRQGETQYF. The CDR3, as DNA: TGCGCCAGCAGCCAAGTTTCTCGGCAGGGAGAGACCCAGTACTTC.

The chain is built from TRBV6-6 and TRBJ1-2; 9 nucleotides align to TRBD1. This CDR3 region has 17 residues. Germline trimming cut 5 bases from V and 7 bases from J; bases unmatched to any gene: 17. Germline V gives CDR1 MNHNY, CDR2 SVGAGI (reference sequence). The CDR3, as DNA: TGTGCCAGCAGTCTAACACAGGGGGCGAATAAAATAGGTGGCTACACCTTC. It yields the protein CASSLTQGANKIGGYTF.

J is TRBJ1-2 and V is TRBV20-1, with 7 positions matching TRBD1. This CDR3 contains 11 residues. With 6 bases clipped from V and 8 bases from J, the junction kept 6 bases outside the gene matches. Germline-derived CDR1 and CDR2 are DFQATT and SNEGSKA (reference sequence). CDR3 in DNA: TGCAGTGCAAGAAGACAGGGCGGCTACACCTTC. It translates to CSARRQGGYTF.

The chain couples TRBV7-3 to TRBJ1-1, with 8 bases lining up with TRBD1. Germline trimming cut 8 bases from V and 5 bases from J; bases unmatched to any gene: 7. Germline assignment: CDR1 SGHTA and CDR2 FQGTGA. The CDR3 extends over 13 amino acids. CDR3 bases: TGTGCCAGCGCGTCACAGGGGGGGACTGAAGCTTTCTTT. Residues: CASASQGGTEAFF.

CDR3 in amino acids: CASSSRAYGYTF. Here the CDR3 DNA reads TGTGCCAGCAGTTCGAGGGCATATGGCTACACCTTC. V usage is TRBV6-2 or TRBV6-3 and J usage is TRBJ1-2; D call uncertain. V lost 4 bases, J lost 5 bases, and 8 bases lay in between. The CDR3 runs 12 residues. Germline values: CDR1 MNHEY, CDR2 SVGEGT.

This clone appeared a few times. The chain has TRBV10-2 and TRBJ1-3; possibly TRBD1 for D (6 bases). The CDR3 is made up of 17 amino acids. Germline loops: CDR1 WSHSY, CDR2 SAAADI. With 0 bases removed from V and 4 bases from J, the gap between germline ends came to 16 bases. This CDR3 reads CASSESNTGKAGNTIYF. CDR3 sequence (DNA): TGCGCCAGCAGTGAGTCCAATACAGGGAAGGCCGGAAACACCATATATTTT.

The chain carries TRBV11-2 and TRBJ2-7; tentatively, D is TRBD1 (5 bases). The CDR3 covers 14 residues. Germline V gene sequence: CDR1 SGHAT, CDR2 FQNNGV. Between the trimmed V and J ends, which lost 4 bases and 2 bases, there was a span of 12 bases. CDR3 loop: CASSSNLGPYEQYF. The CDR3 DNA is TGTGCCAGCAGCTCCAACCTGGGGCCCTACGAGCAGTACTTC.

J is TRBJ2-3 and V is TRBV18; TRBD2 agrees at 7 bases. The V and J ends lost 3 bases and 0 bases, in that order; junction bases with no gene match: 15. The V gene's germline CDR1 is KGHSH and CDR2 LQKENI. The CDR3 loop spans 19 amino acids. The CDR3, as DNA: TGTGCCAGCTCACCTAATGGGGCTAGCGGTTTTACTAGCACAGATACGCAGTATTTT. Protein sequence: CASSPNGASGFTSTDTQYF.

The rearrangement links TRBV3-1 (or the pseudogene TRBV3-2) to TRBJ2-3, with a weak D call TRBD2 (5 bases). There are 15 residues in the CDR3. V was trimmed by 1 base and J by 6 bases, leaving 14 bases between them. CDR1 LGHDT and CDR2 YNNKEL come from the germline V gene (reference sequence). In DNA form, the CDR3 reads TGTGCCAGCAGCCAAGGAAACCGAGGGTGGGATACGCAGTATTTT. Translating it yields CASSQGNRGWDTQYF.

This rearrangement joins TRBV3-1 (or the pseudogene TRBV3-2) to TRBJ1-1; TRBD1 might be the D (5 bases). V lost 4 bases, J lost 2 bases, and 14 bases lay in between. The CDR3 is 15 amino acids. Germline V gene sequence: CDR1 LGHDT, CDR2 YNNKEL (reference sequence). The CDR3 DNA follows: TGTGCCAGCAGCCCCGAACTTCAGGGAAACACTGAAGCTTTCTTT. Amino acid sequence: CASSPELQGNTEAFF.

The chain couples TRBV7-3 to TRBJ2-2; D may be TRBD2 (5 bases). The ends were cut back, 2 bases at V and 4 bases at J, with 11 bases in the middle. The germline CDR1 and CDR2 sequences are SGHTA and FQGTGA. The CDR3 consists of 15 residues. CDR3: CASSLHRAGTGELFF. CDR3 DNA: TGTGCCAGCAGCTTACACCGGGCGGGCACCGGGGAGCTGTTTTTT.

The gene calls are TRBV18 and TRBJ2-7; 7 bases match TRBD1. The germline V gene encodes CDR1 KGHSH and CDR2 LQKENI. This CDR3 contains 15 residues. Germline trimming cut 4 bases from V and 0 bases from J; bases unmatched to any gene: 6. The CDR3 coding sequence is TGTGCCAGCTCACTAGGACAGGTTCCCTCCTACGAGCAGTACTTC. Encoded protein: CASSLGQVPSYEQYF.

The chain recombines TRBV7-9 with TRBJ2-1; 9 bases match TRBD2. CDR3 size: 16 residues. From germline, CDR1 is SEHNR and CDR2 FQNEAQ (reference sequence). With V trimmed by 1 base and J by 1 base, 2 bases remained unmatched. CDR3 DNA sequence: TGTGCCAGCAGCTTAGTGGGACTAGCATCCTACAATGAGCAGTTCTTC. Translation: CASSLVGLASYNEQFF.

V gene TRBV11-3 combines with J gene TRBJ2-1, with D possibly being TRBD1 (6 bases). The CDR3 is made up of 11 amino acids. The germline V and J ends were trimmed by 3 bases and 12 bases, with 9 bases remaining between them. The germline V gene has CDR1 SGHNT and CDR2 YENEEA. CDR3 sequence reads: CASSFGGGQFF. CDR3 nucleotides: TGTGCCAGCAGCTTTGGGGGCGGGCAGTTCTTC.

CDR3 nucleotide sequence: TGTGCCAGTAGTGTAATCACGAGCTCTGGGGCCAACGTCCTGACTTTC. Its protein is CASSVITSSGANVLTF. The V call is TRBV19, the J call TRBJ2-6; D remains ambiguous. V lost 5 bases and J 0 bases, leaving 11 bases between the germline ends. This CDR3 region has 16 residues. The V gene's germline CDR1 is LNHDA and CDR2 SQIVND (reference sequence).

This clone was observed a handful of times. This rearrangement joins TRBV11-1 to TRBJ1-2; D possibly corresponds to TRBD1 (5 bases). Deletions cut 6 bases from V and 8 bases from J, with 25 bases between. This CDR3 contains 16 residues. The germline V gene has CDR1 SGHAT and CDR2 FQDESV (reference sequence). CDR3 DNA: TGTGCCAGCAGTCGTAGGACAATTGGGATCGGGTCCGGCTACACCTTC. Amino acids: CASSRRTIGIGSGYTF.